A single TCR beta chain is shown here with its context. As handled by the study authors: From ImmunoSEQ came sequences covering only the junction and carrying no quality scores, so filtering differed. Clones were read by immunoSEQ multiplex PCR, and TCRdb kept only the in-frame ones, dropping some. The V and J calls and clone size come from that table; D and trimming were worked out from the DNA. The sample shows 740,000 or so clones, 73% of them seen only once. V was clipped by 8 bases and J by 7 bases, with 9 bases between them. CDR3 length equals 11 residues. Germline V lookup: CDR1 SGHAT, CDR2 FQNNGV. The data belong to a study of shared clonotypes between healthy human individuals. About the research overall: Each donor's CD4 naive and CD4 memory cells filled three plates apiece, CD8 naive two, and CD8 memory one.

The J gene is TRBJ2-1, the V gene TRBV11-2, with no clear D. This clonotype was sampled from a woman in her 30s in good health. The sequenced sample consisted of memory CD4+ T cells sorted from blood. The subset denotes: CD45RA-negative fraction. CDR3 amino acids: CASRGWNEQFF. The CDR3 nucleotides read TGTGCCAGCCGAGGTTGGAATGAGCAGTTCTTC.